One sample yielded the 28 T cell receptor beta chains listed below, sequenced in a study of T cell responses to AZD1222 COVID-19 vaccine. TCRdb's copy holds only in-frame clones and misses some; the assay was immunoSEQ multiplex PCR. The repertoire holds about 90,000 clones, with about 90% as singletons. The source material was peripheral blood, sampled on day 0 of MenACWY control vaccination. These receptors originate from an adult in good health.

This sequence joins TRBV6-5 and TRBJ1-2; D call uncertain. This CDR3 region has 11 residues. Trimming took off 8 bases at V and 8 bases at J, with 12 bases between the two ends. Looked up from germline, CDR1 is MNHEY and CDR2 is SVGAGI. CDR3 in DNA: TGTGCCAGCTGGACGGGCGGGGGCTACACCTTC. Its protein product is CASWTGGGYTF.

V and J are TRBV5-5 and TRBJ1-1, with TRBD1 identical over 8 bases. Germline values: CDR1 SGHKS, CDR2 YYEKEE (reference sequence). CDR3 size: 14 residues. V dropped 4 bases and J dropped 1; count of bases not matched to a gene: 3. The CDR3 reads CASSGTGGNTEAFF. CDR3 nucleotides: TGTGCCAGCAGCGGCACAGGGGGGAACACTGAAGCTTTCTTT.

V usage is TRBV28 and J usage is TRBJ1-2, with D perhaps matching TRBD1 (6 bases). CDR1 and CDR2 (germline): MDHEN, SYDVKM. The germline V and J ends were trimmed by 2 bases and 5 bases, with 12 bases remaining between them. The length of the CDR3 is 14 residues. The CDR3: CASSLTGRGYGYTF. The CDR3 nucleotides are TGTGCCAGCAGTTTAACAGGGAGAGGGTATGGCTACACCTTC.

This clone has a single count. Distinct nucleotide sequences in the sample also encode this CDR3. The rearrangement links TRBV7-9 to TRBJ1-2, with D uncertain. The CDR3 runs to 13 residues. The V gene's germline CDR1 is SEHNR and CDR2 FQNEAQ (reference sequence). Trimming left V 1 base short and J 0 bases short, with 3 bases between. CDR3 sequence (DNA): TGTGCCAGCAGCTTAGGTACTAACTATGGCTACACCTTC. It codes for CASSLGTNYGYTF.

The V call is TRBV24-1, the J call TRBJ2-4; 7 nucleotides match TRBD1. Germline-derived CDR1 and CDR2 are KGHDR and SFDVKD. This CDR3 has 15 amino acids. V lost 3 bases and J lost 1; bases outside the gene matches: 2. This chain's CDR3 is CATSDPRGAKNIQYF. For the CDR3, the DNA is TGTGCCACCAGTGATCCCAGGGGGGCCAAAAACATTCAGTACTTC.

The J gene is TRBJ1-1, the V gene TRBV3-1 (or the pseudogene TRBV3-2); D is possibly TRBD1 (5 bases). This CDR3 has 15 residues. Germline V gene lookup returns CDR1 LGHDT and CDR2 YNNKEL (reference sequence). Trimming shortened V by 5 bases and J by 5 bases, and 18 bases separated the two germline ends. CDR3 sequence reads: CASSELQAGGTEAFF. The CDR3 DNA reads as TGTGCCAGCAGCGAACTACAGGCGGGGGGGACTGAAGCTTTCTTT.

The V call is TRBV9, the J call TRBJ1-2; 10 bases align to TRBD1. Germline values: CDR1 SGDLS, CDR2 YYNGEE. CDR3 length: 14 residues. V lost 4 bases to trimming and J lost 7 bases; unmatched junction nucleotides: 7. The CDR3 spells CASSRQGAGSGYTF. CDR3 sequence (DNA): TGTGCCAGCAGCAGACAGGGGGCAGGATCTGGCTACACCTTC.

The genes are TRBV27 and TRBJ1-5; D gene unclear. The germline V gene has CDR1 MNHEY and CDR2 SMNVEV (reference sequence). Trimming removed 3 bases at V and 4 bases at J, with 10 bases between. CDR3 length: 14 residues. CDR3 region: CASSFGGLNQPQHF. Written as DNA, the CDR3 is TGTGCCAGCAGTTTCGGTGGGCTAAATCAGCCCCAGCATTTT.

The chain links TRBV2 to TRBJ2-5, with D perhaps matching TRBD2 (6 bases). Trimming removed 1 base from V and 3 bases from J, with 9 bases in between. The CDR3 sequence is 14 residues long. CDR1 is SNHLY and CDR2 is FYNNEI in the germline V gene. Here the CDR3 DNA reads TGTGCCAGCAGTGAAGAGTTAGCGGAAGAGACCCAGTACTTC. It translates to CASSEELAEETQYF.

The genes are TRBV10-3 and TRBJ2-1; TRBD2 matches 10 bases. The ends lost 8 bases at V and 7 bases at J; junction bases unmatched: 2. Germline V gene data show CDR1 as ENHRY and CDR2 as SYGVKD. This CDR3 comprises 12 residues. CDR3 sequence reads: CAIGLAENEQFF. The CDR3 coding sequence is TGTGCCATCGGACTAGCGGAGAATGAGCAGTTCTTC.

The rearrangement links TRBV28 to TRBJ1-2, with D possibly being TRBD1 (5 bases). Trimming left V 6 bases short and J 3 bases short, with 11 bases between. Germline V gene lookup returns CDR1 MDHEN and CDR2 SYDVKM. The CDR3 runs 13 residues. The CDR3 loop is CASSTGTDYGYTF. CDR3 in DNA: TGTGCCAGCAGCACCGGGACGGACTATGGCTACACCTTC.

V is TRBV6-5 and J is TRBJ2-7; 10 bases align to TRBD2. The length of the CDR3 is 14 residues. V shed 6 bases and J 5 bases; nucleotides not matched to a gene: 7. Germline CDR1 is MNHEY and CDR2 is SVGAGI. CDR3 DNA: TGTGCCAGCAGCCCCCTAGCGGGAGCCCACGAGCAGTACTTC. Its translation is CASSPLAGAHEQYF.

This chain connects TRBV5-6 to TRBJ2-5; 7 nucleotides line up with TRBD1. The CDR3 consists of 15 residues. Per the germline V gene, CDR1 is SGHDT and CDR2 is YYEEEE. The junction had 5 bases not matched to a gene; V was cut back by 2 bases and J by 1 base. CDR3 nucleotide sequence: TGTGCCAGCAGCTTTTTGCAGGGGGTCCAAGAGACCCAGTACTTC. It yields the protein CASSFLQGVQETQYF. Complete variable domain (other parts from reference TRBV5-6 and TRBJ2-5): DAGVTQSPTHLIKTRGQQVTLRCSPKSGHDTVSWYQQALGQGPQFIFQYYEEEERQRGNFPDRFSGHQFPNYSSELNVNALLLGDSALYLCASSFLQGVQETQYFGPGTRLLVL.

The table lists this clone with a count of one. J is TRBJ2-7 and V is TRBV27; D is uncertain. The V end was cut by 4 bases, the J end by 3 bases, with 4 bases between. The CDR3 spans 11 residues. Germline V gives CDR1 MNHEY, CDR2 SMNVEV (reference sequence). DNA for the CDR3: TGTGCCAGCAGTTCCTACTACGAGCAGTACTTC. Encoded protein: CASSSYYEQYF.

The V and J genes are TRBV24-1 and TRBJ2-1; no clear D gene. The V gene lost 3 bases and the J gene lost 3 bases, with 11 bases spanning the gap. CDR1 is KGHDR and CDR2 is SFDVKD in the germline V gene. The CDR3 is made up of 15 amino acids. The CDR3 nucleotides read TGTGCCACCAGTGATCCCGGCCAAAACTACAATGAGCAGTTCTTC. Translated: CATSDPGQNYNEQFF.

CDR3 nucleotide sequence: TGTGCCAGTAGTGACCGCCGGGGATCTAGCAATCAGCCCCAGCATTTT. Amino acids: CASSDRRGSSNQPQHF. This chain connects TRBV19 to TRBJ1-5; D gene uncertain. CDR1 and CDR2 (germline): LNHDA, SQIVND (reference sequence). The germline V and J ends were trimmed by 5 bases and 0 bases, with 14 bases remaining between them. The CDR3 runs 16 residues.

The rearrangement links TRBV10-1 to TRBJ2-1, with D uncertain. Germline CDR1 reads WNHNN; CDR2 reads SYGVQD (reference sequence). Trimming stripped 8 bases from V and 7 bases from J, with 9 bases between. This CDR3 is built from 11 residues. CDR3 loop: CASRIRNEQFF. The CDR3 DNA is TGCGCCAGCCGTATTCGAAATGAGCAGTTCTTC.

The V gene is TRBV6-2 or TRBV6-3, the J gene TRBJ2-3; D remains unclear. CDR1 MNHEY and CDR2 SVGEGT come from the germline V gene. The CDR3 runs 13 residues. The V gene lost 2 bases and the J gene lost 9 bases, with 12 bases spanning the gap. The CDR3 sequence is CASSYDGETTQYF. DNA for the CDR3: TGTGCCAGCAGTTACGACGGCGAGACAACGCAGTATTTT.

The rearrangement uses TRBV4-1 and TRBJ2-3, with 9 bases matching TRBD2. The CDR3 extends over 17 amino acids. In germline, CDR1 is MGHRA, CDR2 YSYEKL. V was clipped by 1 base and J by 3 bases; unmatched bases: 8. DNA of the CDR3: TGCGCCAGCAGCCAAGTAGAGGCTAGCGGGATGACAGATACGCAGTATTTT. Amino acids: CASSQVEASGMTDTQYF.

The rearrangement links TRBV6-1 to TRBJ1-4, with D possibly TRBD1 on 5 matching bases. V was pared by 3 bases and J by 7 bases, with 12 bases between. CDR3 size: 14 residues. Germline V gene data show CDR1 as MNHNS and CDR2 as SASEGT. In nucleotides, the CDR3 is TGTGCCAGCAGTGATGAGGGGAGGTTTGAAAAACTGTTTTTT. Protein: CASSDEGRFEKLFF.

This rearrangement joins TRBV5-1 to TRBJ2-7; TRBD1 or TRBD2 may be the D gene (5 bases each). CDR1 SGHRS and CDR2 YFSETQ come from the germline V gene. Trimming removed 0 bases from V and 5 bases from J, with 9 bases in between. This CDR3 is built from 13 residues. This chain's CDR3 is CASSLGRGDEQYF. CDR3 coding DNA: TGCGCCAGCAGCTTGGGCCGGGGCGACGAGCAGTACTTC.

CDR3 nucleotides: TGTGCCACCAGCAGAGGGGCTAGCGGGGGAGTTCACGAGCAGTACTTC. Translation: CATSRGASGGVHEQYF. V and J are TRBV15 and TRBJ2-7; 10 bases agree with TRBD2. Germline CDR1 LNHNV, CDR2 YYDKDF (reference sequence). V lost 1 base, J lost 5 bases, and 8 bases stayed unmatched. This CDR3 region has 16 residues.

The chain carries TRBV3-1 (or the pseudogene TRBV3-2) and TRBJ1-1; D uncertain. In germline, CDR1 is LGHDT, CDR2 YNNKEL (reference sequence). V shed 0 bases and J shed 8 bases, with 10 bases lying between them. The CDR3 is 13 amino acids. The CDR3, as DNA: TGTGCCAGCAGCCAAGAAGGTGGCAGGGAAGCTTTCTTT. Its translation is CASSQEGGREAFF.

The genes are TRBV7-2 and TRBJ2-2; perhaps D is TRBD1 or TRBD2 (5 bases each). This CDR3 spans 15 amino acids. The germline CDR1 and CDR2 sequences are SGHTA and FQGNSA. Trimming took off 1 base at V and 3 bases at J, with 9 bases between the two ends. The CDR3 nucleotides are TGTGCCAGCAGCTTAGTGGGACGCGACACCGGGGAGCTGTTTTTT. It yields the protein CASSLVGRDTGELFF.

The chain is built from TRBV9 and TRBJ2-5; D possibly uses TRBD1 or TRBD2 (5 bases each). Germline V CDR1 and CDR2: SGDLS, YYNGEE. Trimming took off 2 bases at V and 5 bases at J, with 22 bases between the two ends. The CDR3 consists of 17 residues. CDR3 DNA sequence: TGTGCCAGCAGCGTTGGGACCGGGATCGATCTGTATGAGACCCAGTACTTC. Translating gives CASSVGTGIDLYETQYF.

The rearrangement links TRBV28 to TRBJ2-7; possible D gene TRBD2, 6 bases. The CDR3 length is 13 residues. Germline-derived CDR1 and CDR2 are MDHEN and SYDVKM. Trimming cost V 8 bases and J 1 base, with 12 bases left between them. Here the CDR3 DNA reads TGTGCCAGCTACCGGGACTTGTCCTACGAGCAGTACTTC. Its translation: CASYRDLSYEQYF.

The chain combines TRBV4-3 with TRBJ2-3; the match to TRBD2 covers 9 bases. The CDR3 totals 17 residues. CDR1 is LGHNA, CDR2 YSLEER, per germline. The J segment lost 0 bases and the V segment lost 2 bases, leaving 6 bases of the junction unmatched. This CDR3 is CASSQMGSGRSTDTQYF. DNA of the CDR3: TGCGCCAGCAGCCAAATGGGCAGCGGGAGGAGCACAGATACGCAGTATTTT.

The rearrangement links TRBV6-5 to TRBJ1-2; no reliable D call. The ends were cut back, 6 bases at V and 4 bases at J, with 15 bases in the middle. This CDR3 is built from 14 residues. Germline CDR1 and CDR2: MNHEY and SVGAGI. In DNA, the CDR3 is TGTGCCAGCAGACCAACGGGCTTAGTCTATGGCTACACCTTC. Translating it yields CASRPTGLVYGYTF.